These T cell receptor beta chains were read from a single sample in a study of cytomegalovirus exposure and HLA in healthy donors. Produced via immunoSEQ multiplex PCR; TCRdb's table is partial and in-frame only. The table has roughly 52,000 clones, roughly 93% seen once; the top ten hold 1.7%. The source material was PBMCs. The receptors derive from a young woman in good health and CMV-seropositive. The CDR3 runs from the conserved cysteine through the conserved F or W. A D gene is named only where the DNA matches it firmly. Not all rows give a size; the values are once, few, many and, for expanded clones, a class.

clone_size: -
j_call: TRBJ2-2
d_call: -
v_call: TRBV10-3
cdr3_aa: CAISDNVGELFF
cdr3_nt: TGTGCCATCAGCGACAATGTCGGGGAGCTGTTTTTT

clone_size: -
j_call: TRBJ2-2
d_call: -
v_call: TRBV28
cdr3_aa: CASSLGRRVTGELFF
cdr3_nt: TGTGCCAGCAGTTTGGGCAGACGAGTCACCGGGGAGCTGTTTTTT

clone_size: -
j_call: TRBJ2-1
d_call: -
v_call: TRBV4-3
cdr3_aa: CASSHGTRVYNEQFF
cdr3_nt: TGCGCCAGCAGCCACGGGACAAGGGTGTACAATGAGCAGTTCTTC

clone_size: -
j_call: TRBJ2-1
d_call: -
v_call: TRBV9
cdr3_aa: CASSVGVGGEQFF
cdr3_nt: TGTGCCAGCAGCGTAGGGGTGGGGGGAGAGCAGTTCTTC

clone_size: -
j_call: TRBJ2-3
d_call: -
v_call: TRBV18
cdr3_aa: CASSPHPGLQDTQYF
cdr3_nt: TGTGCCAGCTCACCCCACCCGGGACTGCAAGATACGCAGTATTTT

clone_size: -
j_call: TRBJ2-1
d_call: -
v_call: TRBV12-2
cdr3_aa: CASRFDSGGAVSYNEQFF
cdr3_nt: TGTGCAAGTCGCTTCGATAGCGGGGGGGCCGTCTCCTACAATGAGCAGTTCTTC

clone_size: -
j_call: TRBJ2-5
d_call: TRBD2
v_call: TRBV7-2
cdr3_aa: CASSLVGAGGPGETQYF
cdr3_nt: TGTGCCAGCAGCTTAGTGGGTGCGGGGGGGCCTGGGGAGACCCAGTACTTC

clone_size: -
j_call: TRBJ2-5
d_call: TRBD2
v_call: TRBV6-1
cdr3_aa: CASHLGPGGGETQYF
cdr3_nt: TGTGCCAGCCATCTAGGACCGGGGGGAGGAGAGACCCAGTACTTC

clone_size: -
j_call: TRBJ1-1
d_call: -
v_call: TRBV10-3
cdr3_aa: CAISESIHTNTEAFF
cdr3_nt: TGTGCCATCAGTGAGTCCATACACACGAACACTGAAGCTTTCTTT

clone_size: -
j_call: TRBJ1-2
d_call: -
v_call: TRBV27
cdr3_aa: CASSPRAGTYGYTF
cdr3_nt: TGTGCCAGCAGCCCTAGAGCGGGCACCTATGGCTACACCTTC

clone_size: once
j_call: TRBJ2-3
d_call: -
v_call: TRBV27
cdr3_aa: CASSLSRTDTQYF
cdr3_nt: TGTGCCAGCAGTCTTTCCCGCACAGATACGCAGTATTTT

clone_size: -
j_call: TRBJ2-1
d_call: -
v_call: TRBV11-2
cdr3_aa: CASSLLGTYNEQFF
cdr3_nt: TGTGCCAGCAGCTTATTGGGCACTTACAATGAGCAGTTCTTC

clone_size: once
j_call: TRBJ2-2
d_call: TRBD2
v_call: TRBV30
cdr3_aa: CAWRRLAGVRTGELFF
cdr3_nt: TGTGCCTGGAGAAGACTAGCGGGGGTTCGGACCGGGGAGCTGTTTTTT

clone_size: -
j_call: TRBJ2-7
d_call: -
v_call: TRBV5-4
cdr3_aa: CASSPTTGSYEQYF
cdr3_nt: TGTGCCAGCAGCCCAACGACTGGCTCCTACGAGCAGTACTTC

clone_size: -
j_call: TRBJ2-4
d_call: TRBD2
v_call: TRBV5-1
cdr3_aa: CASSTGAGDAKNIQYF
cdr3_nt: TGCGCCAGCAGCACCGGAGCGGGGGATGCCAAAAACATTCAGTACTTC

clone_size: -
j_call: TRBJ2-1
d_call: -
v_call: TRBV5-1
cdr3_aa: CASSTGWSYNEQFF
cdr3_nt: TGCGCCAGCAGCACGGGTTGGTCCTACAATGAGCAGTTCTTC

clone_size: -
j_call: TRBJ1-1
d_call: TRBD1
v_call: TRBV7-9
cdr3_aa: CASSPTGGEGTTEAFF
cdr3_nt: TGTGCCAGCAGCCCCACAGGGGGCGAGGGGACCACTGAAGCTTTCTTT

clone_size: -
j_call: TRBJ1-2
d_call: TRBD1
v_call: TRBV30
cdr3_aa: CAWKPGTALGYGYTF
cdr3_nt: TGTGCCTGGAAGCCCGGGACAGCCTTAGGTTATGGCTACACCTTC

clone_size: -
j_call: TRBJ1-1
d_call: -
v_call: TRBV11-2
cdr3_aa: CASSYYWNTEAFF
cdr3_nt: TGTGCCAGCAGCTACTACTGGAACACTGAAGCTTTCTTT

clone_size: once
j_call: TRBJ2-7
d_call: TRBD1
v_call: TRBV7-9
cdr3_aa: CASSLGEGRTGDVQYF
cdr3_nt: TGTGCCAGCAGCTTAGGCGAGGGCAGGACAGGGGATGTGCAGTACTTC